The 28 T cell receptor beta chains below all came from one sample that was sequenced in a study of CD8+CD57+ T cells in acquired aplastic anemia. Researchers used genomic DNA as the template to profile TCR beta VDJ and CDR3. Via MiXCR, TCRdb re-called the reads, giving one row per CDR3 protein. The table shows a few hundred thousand distinct CDR3 sequences, with under 40% occurring only once. The sequenced patients had an expansion of CD8+CD57+ cells seen by flow cytometry. Specimen: sorted CD4+, CD8+, or CD8+CD57+ T cells (not recorded which) from PBMCs. The receptors were gathered from a human donor with aplastic anemia.

This clonotype was detected only a few times. The chain has TRBV12-3 or TRBV12-4 and TRBJ2-4; TRBD1 might be the D (6 bases). This CDR3 is built from 13 residues. Trimming removed 2 bases from V and 9 bases from J, with 11 bases in between. CDR3 nucleotide sequence: TGTGCCAGCAGTTTAACAGGGTCAAGCATTCAGTACTTC. This translates into CASSLTGSSIQYF.

The rearrangement links TRBV3-1 to TRBJ1-6; D call uncertain. V was cut by 4 bases and J by 10 bases, with 11 bases left in between. CDR3 length: 13 residues. Germline V gives CDR1 LGHDT, CDR2 YNNKEL (reference sequence). The CDR3 nucleotides are TGTGCCAGCAGCCTAGGGATAGAATCACCCCTCCACTTT. It is translated as CASSLGIESPLHF.

This clonotype was seen repeatedly, ten times or more. This chain connects TRBV29-1 to TRBJ2-5; D is perhaps TRBD2 (5 bases). Trimming pared 7 bases from V and 6 bases from J, leaving 18 bases between. CDR1 and CDR2 (germline): SQVTM, ANQGSEA. The CDR3 sequence is 13 residues long. CDR3 in amino acids: CSAVGVQGQTQYF. CDR3 in DNA: TGCAGCGCCGTCGGGGTACAAGGGCAGACCCAGTACTTC. Filled out from reference TRBV29-1 and TRBJ2-5, the complete variable domain reads SAVISQKPSRDICQRGTSLTIQCQVDSQVTMMFWYRQQPGQSLTLIATANQGSEATYESGFVIDKFPISRPNLTFSTLTVSNMSPEDSSIYLCSAVGVQGQTQYFGPGTRLLVL.

The V call is TRBV5-6, the J call TRBJ2-7; 7 bases agree with TRBD1. Trimming cost V 0 bases and J 3 bases; bases outside gene matches: 6. This CDR3 has 15 residues. Germline V gene sequence: CDR1 SGHDT, CDR2 YYEEEE. CDR3 residues: CASSLVGTDNYEQYF. The CDR3 nucleotides read TGTGCCAGCAGCTTGGTAGGGACAGATAACTACGAGCAGTACTTC.

This clonotype was seen many times. V usage is TRBV5-8 and J usage is TRBJ1-2; the D gene is possibly TRBD1 (6 bases). The CDR3 is 16 residues long. Between the trimmed V and J ends, which lost 7 bases and 4 bases, there was a span of 23 bases. Germline CDR1 SGHTS, CDR2 YDEGEE. The CDR3 DNA reads as TGTGCCAGCTCAGACCTTCCTGGACAGACACGCTATGGCTACACCTTC. Protein product: CASSDLPGQTRYGYTF. Based on the CDR3 plus reference TRBV5-8 and TRBJ1-2, the full variable domain is EAGVTQSPTHLIKTRGQQATLRCSPISGHTSVYWYQQALGLGLQFLLWYDEGEERNRGNFPPRFSGRQFPNYSSELNVNALELEDSALYLCASSDLPGQTRYGYTFGSGTRLTVV.

Worth noting for this clonotype: This may be a read error, as it is one base from a much larger clone. The rearrangement joins TRBV20-1 to TRBJ2-5, with unresolved D. The CDR3 is 11 amino acids. The germline V gene has CDR1 DFQATT and CDR2 SNEGSKA (reference sequence). V lost 3 bases, J lost 9 bases, and 11 bases lay in between. CDR3 sequence reads: CSAREQGSQYF. In nucleotides, the CDR3 is TGCAGTGCTAGGGAGCAAGGGTCCCAGTACTTC.

As to this clonotype: A much larger clone is a single base away; this may be a read error. This sequence joins TRBV10-3 and TRBJ1-1; D is uncertain. CDR1 and CDR2 from the germline V gene are ENHRY and SYGVKD. The CDR3 runs to 14 residues. The CDR3 sequence is CATSENRENTEAFF. CDR3 DNA: TGTGCCACCAGTGAGAACCGGGAGAACACTGAAGCTTTCTTT.

The CDR3 protein is CATSQSGTRNTEAFF. The CDR3 region has the DNA TGTGCCACCAGTCAATCCGGGACACGGAACACTGAAGCTTTCTTT. The gene calls are TRBV24-1 and TRBJ1-1; tentative D call: TRBD1 (6 bases). The germline CDR1 and CDR2 sequences are KGHDR and SFDVKD. The CDR3 totals 15 residues. The germline V and J ends were trimmed by 6 bases and 1 base, with 14 bases remaining between them.

V and J are TRBV29-1 and TRBJ1-1, with D maybe TRBD1 (6 bases). The CDR3 covers 14 residues. Per germline, CDR1 SQVTM and CDR2 ANQGSEA. V dropped 0 bases and J dropped 0 bases, with 8 bases sitting between them. CDR3 bases: TGCAGCGTTGAAGATCAGGGGATGAACACTGAAGCTTTCTTT. This sequence encodes CSVEDQGMNTEAFF.

Only a few counts were recorded for this clonotype. The chain couples TRBV20-1 to TRBJ2-3, with D uncertain. V shed 0 bases and J shed 6 bases, with 13 bases lying between them. Looked up from germline, CDR1 is DFQATT and CDR2 is SNEGSKA (reference sequence). CDR3 size: 14 residues. The CDR3 loop reads CSARDQVRRDTQYF. The CDR3, as DNA: TGCAGTGCTAGAGATCAGGTACGGCGCGATACGCAGTATTTT.

This clonotype was counted between two and nine times. V usage is TRBV2 and J usage is TRBJ1-5; 8 bases fit TRBD1. V was clipped by 10 bases and J by 9 bases; unmatched bases: 8. This CDR3 has 12 amino acids. Germline V CDR1 and CDR2: SNHLY, FYNNEI. DNA of the CDR3: TGTGCCATTCAGGGGGCGGGGGTGCCCCAGCATTTT. Amino acid sequence: CAIQGAGVPQHF.

This clonotype has ten or more counts. This chain uses TRBV12-3 or TRBV12-4 with TRBJ2-5; TRBD1 matches at 8 bases. This CDR3 spans 14 amino acids. Trimming at V came to 5 bases and at J to 4 bases, leaving 6 bases not matched to a gene. The CDR3 region is CASSTGQGGETQYF. CDR3 bases: TGTGCCAGCAGTACAGGACAGGGCGGAGAGACCCAGTACTTC.

This clonotype has at least ten counts. The J gene is TRBJ2-5, the V gene TRBV2; TRBD1 is a possible D gene (5 bases). Trimming removed 4 bases from V and 3 bases from J, with 12 bases in between. The germline gives CDR1 SNHLY, CDR2 FYNNEI. This CDR3 contains 14 residues. The CDR3 bases are TGTGCCAGCAGTGGTCTGCAGGGTGAAGAGACCCAGTACTTC. Translation: CASSGLQGEETQYF.

This clonotype was counted ten times or more. The genes are TRBV4-2 and TRBJ1-5; the D is unclear. Trimming took off 4 bases at V and 2 bases at J, with 9 bases between the two ends. The CDR3 covers 14 residues. Germline-derived CDR1 and CDR2 are LGHNA and YNFKEQ. CDR3 protein: CASSPFLGNQPQHF. The DNA of the CDR3 is TGTGCCAGCAGCCCCTTCTTAGGCAATCAGCCCCAGCATTTT.

Concerning this clonotype itself: Given a much more abundant clone one base away, this may be a read error. This chain joins TRBV10-3 and TRBJ1-4; the D gene is possibly TRBD1 (5 bases). Looked up from germline, CDR1 is ENHRY and CDR2 is SYGVKD. This CDR3 region has 15 residues. CDR3 bases: TGTGCCATCAGACGACAGCTACTAGTTAATGAAAAACTGCTTTTT. Its translation: CAIRRQLLVNEKLLF.

The sample holds a few counts of this clonotype. A read error may produce the germline difference seen at one junction end. This rearrangement joins TRBV11-2 to TRBJ1-2; 7 nucleotides line up with TRBD1. Germline CDR1 is SGHAT and CDR2 is FQNNGV. The CDR3 loop spans 16 amino acids. The CDR3 DNA sequence: TGTGCCGGCAGCTTCGAGGGCCAAAACAGGGGTGATGGCTACACCTTC. The encoded protein is CAGSFEGQNRGDGYTF. The whole variable domain, remainder taken from reference TRBV11-2 and TRBJ1-2, is EAGVAQSPRYKIIEKRQSVAFWCNPISGHATLYWYQQILGQGPKLLIQFQNNGVVDDSQLPKDRFSAERLKGVDSTLKIQPAKLEDSAVYLCAGSFEGQNRGDGYTFGSGTRLTVV.

The chain employs TRBV20-1 and TRBJ1-1; possibly TRBD1 for D (5 bases). The germline V and J ends were trimmed by 3 bases and 2 bases, with 13 bases remaining between them. The V gene's germline CDR1 is DFQATT and CDR2 SNEGSKA (reference sequence). The CDR3 runs 14 residues. CDR3 nucleotides: TGCAGTGCTAGCTATGATGGGACCAACACTGAAGCTTTCTTT. It is translated as CSASYDGTNTEAFF.

This chain joins TRBV9 and TRBJ2-3, with D hard to call. V lost 3 bases and J 5 bases, leaving 7 bases between the germline ends. Germline CDR1 and CDR2: SGDLS and YYNGEE. The length of the CDR3 is 12 residues. The CDR3 here is CASSAHKDTQYF. The CDR3 DNA is TGTGCCAGCAGCGCGCACAAAGATACGCAGTATTTT.

The chain uses TRBV30 and TRBJ1-5; D is undetermined. Trimming stripped 1 base from V and 4 bases from J, with 8 bases between. Germline CDR1 GTSNPN, CDR2 SVGIG (reference sequence). This CDR3 has 13 amino acids. CDR3 sequence: CAWSGTRNQPQHF. CDR3 bases: TGTGCCTGGAGTGGGACCAGGAATCAGCCCCAGCATTTT.

In DNA, the CDR3 is TGTGCCAGCCTTGGACGGAACTATGGCTACACCTTC. Translated, it gives CASLGRNYGYTF. This chain connects TRBV28 to TRBJ1-2; the D is unclear. Between the trimmed V and J ends, which lost 8 bases and 2 bases, there was a span of 9 bases. Per germline, CDR1 MDHEN and CDR2 SYDVKM. The CDR3 sequence is 12 residues long.

This chain links TRBV7-3 with TRBJ1-5, with 9 bases fitting TRBD1. The V gene end was trimmed by 5 bases and the J gene end by 6 bases; junction bases not matched to a gene: 11. The CDR3 covers 16 residues. Germline assignment: CDR1 SGHTA and CDR2 FQGTGA. The CDR3 loop reads CASSPSGTGIFQPQHF. The CDR3 DNA is TGTGCCAGCAGCCCCTCCGGGACAGGGATTTTTCAGCCCCAGCATTTT.

This clonotype has just a few counts. The chain is built from TRBV12-3 or TRBV12-4 and TRBJ1-5; D possibly corresponds to TRBD1 (5 bases). CDR3 length: 12 residues. Trimming removed 6 bases from V and 6 bases from J, with 9 bases in between. CDR3 residues: CASRGVAQPQHF. The DNA of the CDR3 is TGTGCCAGCAGAGGGGTTGCTCAGCCCCAGCATTTT.

This clonotype was counted many times. This chain links TRBV7-9 with TRBJ1-2, with 7 bases identical to TRBD1. The germline V gene encodes CDR1 SEHNR and CDR2 FQNEAQ (reference sequence). Germline trimming cut 2 bases from V and 7 bases from J; bases unmatched to any gene: 7. The CDR3 is 14 amino acids. CDR3 nucleotide sequence: TGTGCCAGCAGCTTATTTCAAGGGGGCTTTGGCTACACCTTC. This translates into CASSLFQGGFGYTF.

V usage is TRBV4-2 and J usage is TRBJ2-4; weak D call: TRBD2 (6 bases). The germline gives CDR1 LGHNA, CDR2 YNFKEQ. With 4 bases removed from V and 0 bases from J, the gap between germline ends came to 10 bases. The CDR3 contains 15 residues. This CDR3 reads CASSRSGEAKNIQYF. The CDR3 bases are TGTGCCAGCAGCCGATCGGGGGAAGCCAAAAACATTCAGTACTTC.

The chain uses TRBV6-2 or TRBV6-3 and TRBJ1-6, with TRBD1 as a possible D gene (5 bases). CDR3 length equals 18 residues. Trimming shortened V by 2 bases and J by 13 bases, and 27 bases separated the two germline ends. CDR1 is MNHEY, CDR2 SVGEGT, per germline. The CDR3, as DNA: TGTGCCAGCAGTTACCTTCTGACGACCGGGACCTTATCTCGCCCCCTCCACTTT. It codes for CASSYLLTTGTLSRPLHF.

This clonotype has a count of ten or more. Here the CDR3 reads CATSDLPGMHGYTF. In DNA form, the CDR3 reads TGTGCCACCAGTGATTTGCCAGGGATGCATGGCTACACCTTC. The rearrangement links TRBV24-1 to TRBJ1-2; D might be TRBD1 (5 bases). Germline-derived CDR1 and CDR2 are KGHDR and SFDVKD. The CDR3 has 14 amino acids. Deletions cut 0 bases from V and 6 bases from J, with 10 bases between.

This clonotype was counted a few times. CDR3 protein: CASSFRPSTDTQYF. Here the CDR3 DNA reads TGTGCCAGCAGTTTCCGGCCGAGTACAGATACGCAGTATTTT. V usage is TRBV19 and J usage is TRBJ2-3; D not resolved. The CDR3 consists of 14 residues. The V and J ends lost 9 bases and 3 bases respectively, with 16 bases between them. Germline lookup yields CDR1 LNHDA and CDR2 SQIVND (reference sequence).

This clonotype was counted at least ten times. The rearrangement uses TRBV5-6 and TRBJ1-6; TRBD1 agrees at 8 bases. The V gene's germline CDR1 is SGHDT and CDR2 YYEEEE. V lost 4 bases to trimming and J lost 14 bases; unmatched junction nucleotides: 8. The CDR3 runs to 13 residues. CDR3 bases: TGTGCCAGCAGCCCGGACAGGGTCGGATCCCTCCACTTT. This sequence encodes CASSPDRVGSLHF.